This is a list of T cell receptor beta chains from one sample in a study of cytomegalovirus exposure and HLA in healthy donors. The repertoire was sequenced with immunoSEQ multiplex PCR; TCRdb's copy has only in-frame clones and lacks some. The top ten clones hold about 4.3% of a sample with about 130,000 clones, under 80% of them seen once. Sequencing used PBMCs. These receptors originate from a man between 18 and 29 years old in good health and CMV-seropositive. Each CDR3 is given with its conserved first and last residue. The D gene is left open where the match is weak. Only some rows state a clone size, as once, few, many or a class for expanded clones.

TGTGCCAGCAGTCCCAGCAGGGCAAATTACTATGGCTACACCTTC,CASSPSRANYYGYTF,.,.,TRBV6-1,TRBJ1-2
TGCGCCAGCAGCCAAGACCGCGGGAGTAATGAGCAGTTCTTC,CASSQDRGSNEQFF,TRBD2,.,TRBV4-3,TRBJ2-1
TGCGGGTTCAGGGGGATGATCGCCGGGGAGCTGTTTTTT,CGFRGMIAGELFF,TRBD1,.,TRBV29-1,TRBJ2-2
TGTGCCAGCAGCTTCCGCGAGACGACTTACAATGAGCAGTTCTTC,CASSFRETTYNEQFF,.,.,TRBV5-6,TRBJ2-1
TGTGCCAGCAGCCAAGATTGGTCCGGGTACTATAATTCACCCCTCCACTTT,CASSQDWSGYYNSPLHF,.,.,TRBV4-2,TRBJ1-6
TGTGCCAGCAGCGCCCGGGACAAAGAGACCCAGTACTTC,CASSARDKETQYF,.,.,TRBV4-2,TRBJ2-5
TGTGCCAGCTCACCACTGCCTCTTTTGAGAGGGCCCTCGTATGAGCAGTTCTTC,CASSPLPLLRGPSYEQFF,.,once,TRBV18,TRBJ2-1
TGTGCCAGCAGCGTAGACACTACTGCAGATACGCAGTATTTT,CASSVDTTADTQYF,.,.,TRBV9,TRBJ2-3
TGCGCCAGCAGCTTGGATACAGTAGCGATCAATGAGCAGTTCTTC,CASSLDTVAINEQFF,.,few,TRBV5-1,TRBJ2-1
TGTGCCAGCTCACGGGGGAGCACAGATACGCAGTATTTT,CASSRGSTDTQYF,.,.,TRBV6-4,TRBJ2-3
TGTGCCAGCAGCGCCGGGTTGTGGGGGAGGACTGAAGCTTTCTTT,CASSAGLWGRTEAFF,.,.,TRBV5-4,TRBJ1-1
TGCGCCAGCAGCCAAGATCACCGAGGAAACATCGGCACTGAAGCTTTCTTT,CASSQDHRGNIGTEAFF,.,few,TRBV4-3,TRBJ1-1
TGCGCCAGCAGCCCCGACAGTTCAGCTCAGCCCCAGCATTTT,CASSPDSSAQPQHF,.,.,TRBV4-3,TRBJ1-5
TGTGCCAGTATGGGACTAGCGGGAAGTATATACGAGCAGTACTTC,CASMGLAGSIYEQYF,TRBD2,.,TRBV19,TRBJ2-7
TGTGCCAGCAGCAAAGCCAAAGGGACAGGGTCCCGAGGAGGCGAGCAGTACTTC,CASSKAKGTGSRGGEQYF,.,few,TRBV21-1,TRBJ2-7
TGTGCCACCACCCCAGGGGAGGGTAGGCATAATGAAAAACTGTTTTTT,CATTPGEGRHNEKLFF,.,once,TRBV15,TRBJ1-4
TGTGCCAGCAGTCCCTCCCCAAATGGCAACCGGTACTTC,CASSPSPNGNRYF,.,.,TRBV27,TRBJ2-7
TGTGCCAGCAGTGGGCGGGACAGGGGGATAGTTGGCTACACCTTC,CASSGRDRGIVGYTF,TRBD1,.,TRBV6-1,TRBJ1-2
TGCAGCGACAGGCAAGATTACTATGGCTACACCTTC,CSDRQDYYGYTF,.,.,TRBV29-1,TRBJ1-2
TGTGCCAGTAGTTCGGGACAGGGGCTTTGGACTAGAGGGGCCTACAATGAGCAGTTCTTC,CASSSGQGLWTRGAYNEQFF,TRBD1,.,TRBV19,TRBJ2-1
TGCGCCAGCAGCCAAGAAGGGACTAGCGACTACGAGCAGTACTTC,CASSQEGTSDYEQYF,TRBD2,.,TRBV4-1,TRBJ2-7
TGTGCCAGTAGTATAGCCCTGAACTATGGCTACACCTTC,CASSIALNYGYTF,.,.,TRBV19,TRBJ1-2
TGTGCCAGCACCCGACTCTCGACTAGCACAGATACGCAGTATTTT,CASTRLSTSTDTQYF,.,.,TRBV7-8,TRBJ2-3
TGTGCCAGCAGCTTTCGTCTCCTGAACACTGAAGCTTTCTTT,CASSFRLLNTEAFF,.,once,TRBV7-8,TRBJ1-1
TGTGCCAGCAGAGAAGTACGGACAGGGGGGAATCAGCCCCAGCATTTT,CASREVRTGGNQPQHF,TRBD1,few,TRBV6-1,TRBJ1-5
TGTGCCATCAGTGCTCGGGACGGTCAGGGGGACACTGAAGCTTTCTTT,CAISARDGQGDTEAFF,TRBD1,.,TRBV10-3,TRBJ1-1
TGTGCCAGCAGTTTATTTGGACAGGGCCGGCAGCCCCAGCATTTT,CASSLFGQGRQPQHF,TRBD1,.,TRBV28,TRBJ1-5
TGTGCCAGCAGCTTGGCCGGGCAGGGGCCAGAGACCCAGTACTTC,CASSLAGQGPETQYF,.,.,TRBV5-4,TRBJ2-5
TGCGCCAGCAGCCCATACTTTGGCGGTGAGCAGTTCTTC,CASSPYFGGEQFF,.,.,TRBV5-1,TRBJ2-1
TGTGCCAGCCGGACTAGCGGTCACTACGAGCAGTACTTC,CASRTSGHYEQYF,TRBD2,.,TRBV7-8,TRBJ2-7
TGTGCCAGCTCCGGGGGAGGGAGTGGTGAAAAACTGTTTTTT,CASSGGGSGEKLFF,.,.,TRBV18,TRBJ1-4
TGTGCCAGCAGCTTAATCAGGGACACTGAAGCTTTCTTT,CASSLIRDTEAFF,.,.,TRBV11-2,TRBJ1-1
TGTGCCACCAGCAGGGCCCTCACAGATACGCAGTATTTT,CATSRALTDTQYF,.,.,TRBV15,TRBJ2-3
TGTGCCAGCATCGGTTCGGACAGGACCTACGAGCAGTACTTC,CASIGSDRTYEQYF,TRBD1,.,TRBV2,TRBJ2-7
TGTGCCAGCAGTTACACATATAATCAGCCCCAGCATTTT,CASSYTYNQPQHF,.,few,TRBV6-6,TRBJ1-5
TGTGCCACCAGCAGAGATAAGGCACAGAAAATCGGCGAGCAGTACTTC,CATSRDKAQKIGEQYF,.,.,TRBV15,TRBJ2-7
TGTGCCCGGGGCGGGGCGGGGTACAATGAGCAGTTCTTC,CARGGAGYNEQFF,.,few,TRBV2,TRBJ2-1
TGTGCCAGCAGTGTCCTAGCGGGAGCGGTAAATGAGCAGTTCTTC,CASSVLAGAVNEQFF,TRBD2,.,TRBV27,TRBJ2-1
TGTGCCAGCAGCTTGGGACTCTCTGGGGCCAACGTCCTGACTTTC,CASSLGLSGANVLTF,.,few,TRBV5-6,TRBJ2-6
TGTGCCTGGAGCCCGGGCGGGGGAAATTCACCCCTCCACTTT,CAWSPGGGNSPLHF,.,.,TRBV30,TRBJ1-6
TGTGCCAGCAGCGTAGAGGGGCAGGATAATCAGCCCCAGCATTTT,CASSVEGQDNQPQHF,.,.,TRBV9,TRBJ1-5
TGTGCCAGTAGTCGCACGGGGGGTAGCTACAATGAGCAGTTCTTC,CASSRTGGSYNEQFF,TRBD2,.,TRBV19,TRBJ2-1
TGCAGCGCAGGACAGGGGGCGAGGGAGCAGTACTTC,CSAGQGAREQYF,TRBD1,.,TRBV29-1,TRBJ2-7
TGTGCCAGCAGTACTAGCGGGGGGCAAGAGACCCAGTACTTC,CASSTSGGQETQYF,TRBD2,.,TRBV25-1,TRBJ2-5
TGTGCCAGTAGTCGATACAGGACAATGAACACTGAAGCTTTCTTT,CASSRYRTMNTEAFF,.,.,TRBV19,TRBJ1-1
TGTGCCTCCCGGGTCCTCTCCTACGAGCAGTACTTC,CASRVLSYEQYF,.,.,TRBV30,TRBJ2-7
TGTGCCAGTAGACTAGCCCCCCAGACCGGGGAGCTGTTTTTT,CASRLAPQTGELFF,TRBD2,.,TRBV9,TRBJ2-2
TGTGCCAGCAGCTTTGACTTCGCGAACACCGGGGAGCTGTTTTTT,CASSFDFANTGELFF,.,.,TRBV7-9,TRBJ2-2
TGTGCCAGCAGTGAAAAAGGACAGGGGAGCAATCGGCCCCAGCATTTT,CASSEKGQGSNRPQHF,TRBD1,.,TRBV25-1,TRBJ1-5
TGTGCCAGCAGTTTGACACGGAACACCGGGGAGCTGTTTTTT,CASSLTRNTGELFF,.,.,TRBV28,TRBJ2-2
TGCGCCAGCAGCCGCGGGGCAGCACTGAACACTGAAGCTTTCTTT,CASSRGAALNTEAFF,.,.,TRBV5-1,TRBJ1-1
TGTGCCAGCAGCAACCCCAAGCAGGGCCATGAGCAGTTCTTC,CASSNPKQGHEQFF,.,.,TRBV21-1,TRBJ2-1